This entry features one T cell receptor beta chain sequence. The antigen is unknown. V shed 5 bases and J shed 3 bases, with 11 bases lying between them. The CDR3 is made up of 14 amino acids. Germline V CDR1 and CDR2: SGHTA, FQGNSA. A J-beta primer mix and a sample-barcoded 5' primer were used in a second PCR of roughly 7 to 12 cycles. MiXCR was run by TCRdb on the 5' RACE reads, yielding one entry per CDR3 protein. Of about 1.8 million distinct CDR3 sequences listed, 49% are singletons. The sample comes from a study of blood T cells in healthy people across ages. Regarding the study as a whole: Donors of long life had a larger count of naive CD4+ cells and greater diversity than aged donors.

Sequencing was carried out using blood. This TCR was recovered from a woman between 35 and 50 years old in good health. The V call is TRBV7-2, the J call TRBJ1-5; the D is unclear. Here the CDR3 reads CASSARGPNQPQHF. CDR3 coding DNA: TGTGCCAGCAGCGCCCGGGGTCCCAATCAGCCCCAGCATTTT.